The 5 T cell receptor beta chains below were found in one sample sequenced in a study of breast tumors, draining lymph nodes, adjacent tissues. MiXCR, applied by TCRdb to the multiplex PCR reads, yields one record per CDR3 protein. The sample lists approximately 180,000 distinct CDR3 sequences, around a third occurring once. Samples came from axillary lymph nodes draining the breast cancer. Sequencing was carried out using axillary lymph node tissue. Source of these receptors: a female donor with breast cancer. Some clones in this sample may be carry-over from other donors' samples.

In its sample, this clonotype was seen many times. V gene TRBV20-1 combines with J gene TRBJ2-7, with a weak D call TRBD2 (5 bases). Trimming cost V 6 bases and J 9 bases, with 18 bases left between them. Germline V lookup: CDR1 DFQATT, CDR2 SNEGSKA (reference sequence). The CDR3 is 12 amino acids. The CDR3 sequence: CSAADGSVGQYF. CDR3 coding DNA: TGCAGTGCCGCAGACGGTAGCGTCGGGCAGTACTTC.

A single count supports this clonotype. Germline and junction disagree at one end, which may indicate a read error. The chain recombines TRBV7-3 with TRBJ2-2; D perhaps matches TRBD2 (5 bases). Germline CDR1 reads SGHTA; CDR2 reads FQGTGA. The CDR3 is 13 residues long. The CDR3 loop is CASSLSVTGELVF. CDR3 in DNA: TGTGCCAGTAGCTTATCGGTGACCGGGGAGCTGGTTTTT.

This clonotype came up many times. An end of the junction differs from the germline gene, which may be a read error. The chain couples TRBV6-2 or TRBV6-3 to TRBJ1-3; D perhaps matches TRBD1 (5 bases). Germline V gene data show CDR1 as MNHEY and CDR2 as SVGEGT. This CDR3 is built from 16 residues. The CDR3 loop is CATSRRGRTEGNTIYF. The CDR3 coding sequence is TGTGCCACCAGTCGGCGGGGCCGAACCGAAGGAAACACCATATATTTT.

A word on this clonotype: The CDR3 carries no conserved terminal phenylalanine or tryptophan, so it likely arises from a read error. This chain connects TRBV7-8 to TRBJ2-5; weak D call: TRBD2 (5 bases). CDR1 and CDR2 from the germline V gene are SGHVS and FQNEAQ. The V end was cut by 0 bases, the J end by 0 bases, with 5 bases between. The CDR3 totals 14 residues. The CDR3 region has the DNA TGTGCCAGCAGCTTAGCCGGGAACCAAGAGACCCAGTACCTC. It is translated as CASSLAGNQETQYL.

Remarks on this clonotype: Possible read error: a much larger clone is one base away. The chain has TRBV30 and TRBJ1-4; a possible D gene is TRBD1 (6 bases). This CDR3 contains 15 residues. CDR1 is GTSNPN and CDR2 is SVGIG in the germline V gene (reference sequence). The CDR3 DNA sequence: TGTGCCTGGAACATGCTGCGGGCAGGGGAAGAAAAACTGGTTTTT. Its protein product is CAWNMLRAGEEKLVF.